Listed below are T cell receptor beta chains from one sample, sequenced in a study of T-cell reconstitution after alpha-beta-depleted transplantation in children. TCRdb independently ran MiXCR on the PCR reads; one entry per CDR3 protein. The top ten clones hold under 40% of a sample with some 110,000 distinct CDR3 sequences, under 13% of them seen once. The sequenced sample was PBMCs, obtained before TCRalphabeta/CD19-depleted stem cell transplant. These receptor sequences come from a boy aged 2 to 9 with acute lymphoblastic leukemia, due to receive a stem cell transplant. CDR3s include the opening cysteine and the closing phenylalanine or tryptophan. Each record gives: J gene, clone size, D gene, V gene, CDR3 protein, CDR3 DNA. D genes are given only for firm matches. Some rows have no size entry. The others give once, few or many, or a class for an expanded clone.

TRBJ2-2,few,-,TRBV20-1,CSARDQGAALRTGELFF,TGCAGTGCTAGAGATCAGGGAGCGGCTCTTAGGACCGGGGAGCTGTTTTTT
TRBJ1-3,-,-,TRBV6-1,CASTWNRESGNTVYF,TGTGCCAGCACCTGGAACAGGGAATCCGGAAACACCGTATATTTT
TRBJ2-3,-,-,TRBV4-1,CASSQDSGARDTQYF,TGCGCCAGCAGCCAAGATTCAGGCGCCAGGGATACGCAGTATTTT
TRBJ2-2,many,-,TRBV5-6,CASSFYKELGTGELFF,TGTGCCAGCAGCTTTTATAAGGAGTTGGGCACCGGGGAGCTGTTTTTT
TRBJ2-2,-,TRBD2,TRBV7-9,CASSHLAGNGELFF,TGTGCCAGCAGCCACTTAGCGGGAAACGGGGAGCTGTTTTTT
TRBJ1-2,-,-,TRBV9,CASSAQGTDYGYTF,TGTGCCAGCAGCGCCCAAGGGACGGATTACGGCTACACCTTC
TRBJ1-5,-,-,TRBV20-1,CSASRTFNQPQHF,TGCAGTGCTAGCCGAACTTTCAATCAGCCCCAGCATTTT
TRBJ1-2,few,-,TRBV28,CASSWGQSRLDGYTF,TGTGCCAGCAGCTGGGGACAATCGCGACTTGATGGCTACACCTTC
TRBJ2-1,many,-,TRBV7-7,CASSLGYGQHGYNEQFF,TGTGCCAGCAGCTTGGGGTATGGGCAGCACGGCTACAATGAGCAGTTCTTC
TRBJ2-1,-,TRBD2,TRBV25-1,CASSAGGSFPYNEQFF,TGTGCCAGCAGTGCGGGCGGGAGTTTCCCCTACAATGAGCAGTTCTTC
TRBJ1-3,-,-,TRBV12-3/TRBV12-4,CASRQGVEGNTIYF,TGTGCCAGCAGGCAAGGGGTGGAAGGAAACACCATATATTTT
TRBJ1-1,few,TRBD1,TRBV5-5,CASSLGGDRVTEAFF,TGTGCCAGCAGCTTGGGGGGGGACAGGGTAACTGAAGCTTTCTTT
TRBJ2-6,-,-,TRBV11-2,CASSFLAGANVLTF,TGTGCCAGCAGCTTTTTGGCTGGGGCCAACGTCCTGACTTTC
TRBJ2-1,many,TRBD2,TRBV2,CASSEGTSGRNEQFF,TGTGCCAGCAGTGAAGGGACTAGCGGGAGAAATGAGCAGTTCTTC
TRBJ2-1,-,TRBD2,TRBV20-1,CSARGTSGFNEQFF,TGCAGTGCTAGGGGGACTAGCGGGTTCAATGAGCAGTTCTTC
TRBJ2-3,many,TRBD2,TRBV5-6,CASSPRGSDTQYF,TGTGCCAGCAGCCCGCGGGGGTCAGATACGCAGTATTTT
TRBJ2-1,many,-,TRBV6-1,CASSAGGGYNEQFF,TGTGCCAGCAGTGCCGGGGGCGGATACAATGAGCAGTTCTTC
TRBJ2-4,many,-,TRBV20-1,CSARDGVGDFQYF,TGCAGTGCTAGAGATGGTGTTGGAGACTTTCAGTACTTC
TRBJ1-6,once,-,TRBV20-1,CSAREGQVPNSPLHF,TGCAGTGCTAGAGAGGGGCAGGTCCCTAATTCACCCCTCCACTTT
TRBJ2-2,many,-,TRBV6-5,CASRRGAPAGELFF,TGTGCCAGCAGACGCGGAGCCCCCGCCGGGGAGCTGTTTTTT
TRBJ2-1,many,-,TRBV7-2,CASSLAYTGEQFF,TGTGCCAGCAGCTTAGCGTACACCGGTGAGCAGTTCTTC
TRBJ1-3,few,-,TRBV5-1,CASSLMAGNSGNTIYF,TGCGCCAGCAGCTTGATGGCGGGAAACTCTGGAAACACCATATATTTT
TRBJ2-2,-,-,TRBV7-8,CASSLAQPNTGELFF,TGTGCCAGCAGCTTAGCTCAGCCTAACACCGGGGAGCTGTTTTTT
TRBJ1-5,many,-,TRBV20-1,CSARGGGRGNQPQHF,TGCAGTGCAAGAGGAGGGGGGCGCGGCAATCAGCCCCAGCATTTT
TRBJ1-2,-,TRBD1,TRBV20-1,CSANPEDRPHGYTF,TGCAGTGCTAATCCCGAGGACAGGCCGCATGGCTACACCTTC
TRBJ1-5,few,TRBD1,TRBV6-5,CASSSLGTGGQPQHF,TGTGCCAGCAGTTCCCTGGGGACAGGGGGGCAGCCCCAGCATTTT
TRBJ2-7,many,TRBD1,TRBV20-1,CSARDPGTGGYEQYF,TGCAGTGCTAGAGATCCCGGGACAGGGGGCTACGAGCAGTACTTC
TRBJ2-7,few,-,TRBV20-1,CSAWAPPSYEQYF,TGCAGTGCTTGGGCCCCTCCCTCCTACGAGCAGTACTTC
TRBJ2-7,-,-,TRBV28,CATGGVGEQYF,TGTGCCACCGGAGGGGTAGGCGAGCAGTACTTC
TRBJ1-6,few,-,TRBV20-1,CSARVGTPYNSPLHF,TGCAGTGCTAGAGTTGGGACACCCTATAATTCACCCCTCCACTTT
TRBJ1-2,few,-,TRBV20-1,CSASVKGYYGYTF,TGCAGTGCTAGTGTTAAAGGGTATTATGGCTACACCTTC
TRBJ2-7,many,-,TRBV5-1,CASSLQGSSYEQYF,TGCGCCAGCAGCTTGCAGGGAAGCTCCTACGAGCAGTACTTC
TRBJ2-2,few,TRBD2,TRBV12-3/TRBV12-4,CASSPVWRERFLVLTGELFF,TGTGCCAGCAGTCCTGTATGGCGGGAGAGGTTCCTTGTTTTGACCGGGGAGCTGTTTTTT
TRBJ2-5,few,TRBD2,TRBV7-6,CASSSGLAGAHETQYF,TGTGCCAGCAGCTCGGGACTAGCGGGAGCCCACGAGACCCAGTACTTC
TRBJ2-5,few,-,TRBV5-1,CASSLESHSQETQYF,TGCGCCAGCAGCTTAGAGTCCCACTCTCAAGAGACCCAGTACTTC
TRBJ2-3,-,TRBD2,TRBV2,CATSPGAGVTDTQYF,TGTGCCACATCCCCCGGGGCGGGAGTGACAGATACGCAGTATTTT
TRBJ2-3,many,-,TRBV5-1,CASSLASDSSDTQYF,TGCGCCAGCAGCTTGGCGTCGGACAGTTCAGATACGCAGTATTTT
TRBJ2-1,few,-,TRBV7-8,CASTSLGSYNEQFF,TGTGCCAGCACGTCGCTAGGGTCCTACAATGAGCAGTTCTTC
TRBJ2-4,-,TRBD1,TRBV12-3/TRBV12-4,CASTLSGQGSFQYF,TGTGCCAGCACCCTAAGCGGACAGGGCAGCTTTCAGTACTTC
TRBJ1-1,-,-,TRBV15,CATSRDEAEAFF,TGTGCCACCAGCAGAGACGAGGCTGAAGCTTTCTTT
TRBJ2-1,few,-,TRBV6-1,CASAWSSYNEQFF,TGTGCCAGCGCGTGGAGCTCCTACAATGAGCAGTTCTTC
TRBJ2-1,-,-,TRBV18,CASSPPVSTEQFF,TGTGCCAGCTCACCACCGGTCAGCACTGAGCAGTTCTTC
TRBJ2-1,-,-,TRBV24-1,CATSAPNGDEQFF,TGTGCCACGTCCGCCCCGAACGGCGATGAGCAGTTCTTC
TRBJ2-1,-,TRBD2,TRBV7-2,CASSPGTSIVNEQFF,TGTGCCAGCAGCCCCGGGACTAGCATCGTCAATGAGCAGTTCTTC
TRBJ2-2,few,-,TRBV20-1,CSARGPTRGPGELFF,TGCAGTGCTAGAGGGCCCACTAGAGGACCCGGGGAGCTGTTTTTT
TRBJ2-1,-,TRBD2,TRBV7-2,CASSPRKLAGGWEQFF,TGTGCCAGCAGCCCCCGGAAGCTAGCGGGAGGTTGGGAGCAGTTCTTC
TRBJ2-3,many,-,TRBV2,CASRNLQGALEGDTQYF,TGTGCCAGCAGGAACCTCCAAGGGGCACTTGAGGGGGATACGCAGTATTTT
TRBJ2-2,many,-,TRBV27,CASSLTSGELFF,TGTGCCAGCAGTCTAACGTCGGGGGAGCTGTTTTTT
TRBJ1-6,many,TRBD1,TRBV7-2,CASSSKQGRSPLHF,TGTGCCAGCAGCTCGAAACAGGGGAGATCACCCCTCCACTTT
TRBJ1-1,many,-,TRBV20-1,CSARDLGEAFF,TGCAGTGCTAGGGACCTGGGGGAAGCTTTCTTT